The 10 T cell receptor beta chains in this list originate from one sample, sequenced in a study of T cell changes during pregnancy in multiple sclerosis (dated by TCRdb to about 2019). Library generation was performed with the immunoSEQ multiplex PCR assay. The table comes from immuneACCESS by way of TCRdb, which keeps in-frame sequences with V and J called. Part of the clones is missing from these tables; in studies checked, under half for an unresolved V gene and the rest for unknown reasons. The sample data list about 59,000 clones, and roughly 94% of these were observed just once. 2.5% of the sample belongs to the ten largest clones. The starting material was CD8+ T cells from peripheral blood mononuclear cells, obtained after pregnancy. The receptors come from a female donor with multiple sclerosis, enrolled in a pregnancy study.

The V gene is TRBV7-3, the J gene TRBJ1-2; TRBD1 aligns across 8 bases. The CDR3 covers 19 residues. Germline values: CDR1 SGHTA, CDR2 FQGTGA. The junction had 17 bases not matched to a gene; V was cut back by 1 base and J by 4 bases. The CDR3 region has the DNA TGTGCCAGCAGCTTAAAACCCTGGACAGGGCGGTATGGTTTCTATGGCTACACCTTC. Its translation is CASSLKPWTGRYGFYGYTF.

This chain uses TRBV7-9 with TRBJ1-1; D not certain. Looked up from germline, CDR1 is SEHNR and CDR2 is FQNEAQ (reference sequence). Trimming stripped 5 bases from V and 8 bases from J, with 12 bases between. CDR3 length: 12 residues. The CDR3 here is CASSPNGVEAFF. In DNA, the CDR3 is TGTGCCAGCAGCCCAAACGGGGTCGAAGCTTTCTTT.

The chain links TRBV7-6 to TRBJ2-2; D call uncertain. V shed 5 bases and J shed 7 bases, with 14 bases lying between them. Germline V CDR1 and CDR2: SGHVS, FNYEAQ. The CDR3 totals 14 residues. The CDR3 loop is CASSPPQSNGELFF. The CDR3 nucleotides are TGTGCCAGCAGCCCGCCCCAGTCAAACGGGGAGCTGTTTTTT.

CDR3 protein: CASSFLGREGGYEQYF. The CDR3 DNA is TGTGCCAGCAGCTTCTTAGGTAGAGAGGGAGGCTACGAGCAGTACTTC. This chain connects TRBV7-8 to TRBJ2-7, with D perhaps TRBD2 (6 bases). Trimming took off 3 bases at V and 3 bases at J, with 18 bases between the two ends. The CDR3 is 16 residues long. Germline V gene sequence: CDR1 SGHVS, CDR2 FQNEAQ.

The gene calls are TRBV11-3 and TRBJ1-1, with D perhaps TRBD1 (5 bases). The CDR3 length is 15 residues. The ends were cut back, 5 bases at V and 2 bases at J, with 15 bases in the middle. Germline loops: CDR1 SGHNT, CDR2 YENEEA. CDR3 coding DNA: TGTGCCAGCAGCCTGGGCTGGGGGGGAAACACTGAAGCTTTCTTT. Its translation is CASSLGWGGNTEAFF.

On this clone itself: As the CDR3 is not closed by the conserved phenylalanine or tryptophan, this likely results from a read error. Because the CDR3's place on the DNA is in doubt, the DNA is left out and the CDR3 is given as listed by TCRdb. The gene calls are TRBV11-2 and TRBJ1-2. The CDR3 is 13 residues long, counting both termini. Germline V lookup: CDR1 SGHAT, CDR2 FQNNGV. The CDR3: CASSLDLNGLPIL.

V gene TRBV5-4 combines with J gene TRBJ2-3; 14 nucleotides line up with TRBD2. CDR1 SGHNT and CDR2 YYREEE come from the germline V gene (reference sequence). This CDR3 is built from 17 residues. Losses at the gene ends were 1 base for V and 5 bases for J; bases not matched to a gene: 6. The CDR3 DNA follows: TGTGCCAGCAGCTTGAGGGCGGGACTAGCGGGAGTAGATACGCAGTATTTT. Encoded protein: CASSLRAGLAGVDTQYF.

The V gene is TRBV5-6, the J gene TRBJ1-3, with a possible D match to TRBD1 (6 bases). Trimming stripped 4 bases from V and 0 bases from J, with 14 bases between. This CDR3 has 16 residues. Germline V gene lookup returns CDR1 SGHDT and CDR2 YYEEEE. The CDR3 spells CASSPKTGSSGNTIYF. The CDR3 DNA is TGTGCCAGCAGCCCGAAAACAGGGAGCTCTGGAAACACCATATATTTT.

Regarding this clone: Other nucleotide sequences from this sample produce the same CDR3. The chain couples TRBV19 to TRBJ1-1; D might be TRBD1 (6 bases). The CDR3 consists of 13 residues. The V gene's germline CDR1 is LNHDA and CDR2 SQIVND (reference sequence). With 2 bases removed from V and 4 bases from J, the gap between germline ends came to 8 bases. CDR3 loop: CASSILGGTEAFF. In DNA, the CDR3 is TGTGCCAGTAGTATATTAGGGGGCACTGAAGCTTTCTTT.

This clone was recorded only once. The rearrangement links TRBV6-5 to TRBJ1-4, with D maybe TRBD1 (5 bases). Trimming took off 2 bases at V and 8 bases at J, with 18 bases between the two ends. In germline, CDR1 is MNHEY, CDR2 SVGAGI. The CDR3 consists of 16 residues. The CDR3 protein is CASSYRTGQGEEKLFF. Written as DNA, the CDR3 is TGTGCCAGCAGTTACCGGACCGGTCAGGGTGAAGAAAAACTGTTTTTT.